This entry is about one T cell receptor beta chain. The entry originates in a study of shared clonotypes between healthy human individuals. Sequencing was performed with immunoSEQ multiplex PCR; in TCRdb, only in-frame clones are kept and a portion is missing. Of about 2.4 million clones in the sample, approximately 94% were seen once. Germline V CDR1 and CDR2: SGHTA, FQGTGA. The V gene lost 4 bases and the J gene lost 3 bases, with 28 bases spanning the gap. This CDR3 spans 19 amino acids. Material for sequencing was naive CD4+ T cells from PBMCs. Subset: CD45RA+ positively selected. The chain carries TRBV7-3 and TRBJ2-7, with D unclear. The sequence was obtained from a man between 18 and 29 years old in good health. Some clones in this sample may be carry-over from other donors' samples. CDR3 nucleotide sequence: TGTGCCAGCAGCTCCAGCTTCACTATCGGTGAGACCCTGTTCTACGAGCAGTACTTC. Protein sequence: CASSSSFTIGETLFYEQYF.